This T cell receptor beta chain is from a study of blood T cell repertoires in COVID-19. Study background: Sites in the United States, Italy and Spain provided acute and convalescent COVID-19 samples. Sample material is recorded as cDNA or gDNA derived from T cells, B-cell-depleted T cells, or PBMCs.

This clone was observed a single time. Methods used by the authors: Reference gene primers were amplified, and this amplification served to estimate nucleated cell counts. Produced via immunoSEQ multiplex PCR; TCRdb's table is partial and in-frame only. Clone size and the V and J calls come from that table; the DNA yielded D and trimming. The data hold over 110,000 clones, with about 91% observed a single time. Germline assignment: CDR1 SGHAT and CDR2 FQNNGV. Between the trimmed V and J ends, which lost 3 bases and 3 bases, there was a span of 12 bases. There are 14 residues in the CDR3. This clonotype was sampled from a human donor in a cohort sampled during active COVID-19. This rearrangement joins TRBV11-2 to TRBJ2-7; a weak D match, TRBD2 (5 bases). Sequencing was performed on peripheral blood. The CDR3 here is CASSLVLDYYEQYF. CDR3 DNA sequence: TGTGCCAGCAGCTTGGTTTTAGACTACTACGAGCAGTACTTC.